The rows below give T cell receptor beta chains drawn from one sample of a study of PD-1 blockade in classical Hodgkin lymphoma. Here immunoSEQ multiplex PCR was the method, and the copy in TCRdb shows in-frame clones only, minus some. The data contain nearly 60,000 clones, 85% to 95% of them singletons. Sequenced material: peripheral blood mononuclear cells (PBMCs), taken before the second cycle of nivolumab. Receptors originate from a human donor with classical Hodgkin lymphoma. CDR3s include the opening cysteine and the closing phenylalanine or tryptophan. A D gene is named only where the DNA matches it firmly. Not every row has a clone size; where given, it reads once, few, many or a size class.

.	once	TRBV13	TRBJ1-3	CASSLEGSGNTIYF	TGTGCCAGCAGCTTAGAGGGATCTGGAAACACCATATATTTT
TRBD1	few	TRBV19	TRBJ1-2	CASSPQAGGPDGYTF	TGTGCCAGTAGTCCGCAGGCAGGGGGACCCGATGGCTACACCTTC
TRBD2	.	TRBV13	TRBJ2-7	CASSRLAGGPNAYEQYF	TGTGCCAGCAGCCGACTAGCGGGGGGGCCTAACGCCTACGAGCAGTACTTC
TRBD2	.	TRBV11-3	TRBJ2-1	CASSLDRSTSGGAPNEQFF	TGTGCCAGCAGCTTAGATCGATCGACTAGCGGGGGGGCACCGAATGAGCAGTTCTTC
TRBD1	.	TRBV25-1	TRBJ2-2	CASSEVTGSTGELFF	TGTGCCAGCAGTGAAGTGACAGGGAGCACCGGGGAGCTGTTTTTT
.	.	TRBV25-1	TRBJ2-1	CASSEWQGNYNEQFF	TGTGCCAGCAGTGAATGGCAGGGGAACTACAATGAGCAGTTCTTC
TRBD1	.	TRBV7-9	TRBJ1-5	CASSLGQGNQPQHF	TGTGCCAGCAGCCTTGGACAGGGCAATCAGCCCCAGCATTTT
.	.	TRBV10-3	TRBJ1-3	CAISDGPSSGNTIYF	TGTGCCATCAGTGACGGTCCCAGCTCTGGAAACACCATATATTTT
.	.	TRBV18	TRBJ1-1	CASSPMDGQNTEAFF	TGTGCCAGCTCACCTATGGACGGACAAAACACTGAAGCTTTCTTT
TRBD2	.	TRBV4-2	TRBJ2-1	CASSQVGLAAYNEQFF	TGTGCCAGCAGCCAAGTGGGACTAGCGGCCTACAATGAGCAGTTCTTC
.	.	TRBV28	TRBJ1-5	CASSLLVNSNQPQHF	TGTGCCAGCAGTTTATTAGTGAATAGCAATCAGCCCCAGCATTTT
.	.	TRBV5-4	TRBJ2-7	CASSLGTGASEQYF	TGTGCCAGCAGCTTGGGGACTGGCGCGTCCGAGCAGTACTTC
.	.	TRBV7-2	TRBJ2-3	CASSPELADTQYF	TGTGCCAGCAGCCCCGAGTTGGCGGATACGCAGTATTTT
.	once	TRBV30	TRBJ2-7	CAWSAIQGGTGQYF	TGTGCCTGGAGTGCGATACAGGGCGGTACTGGGCAGTACTTC
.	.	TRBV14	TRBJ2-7	CASSQGAPPYEQYF	TGTGCCAGCAGCCAAGGCGCACCCCCCTACGAGCAGTACTTC
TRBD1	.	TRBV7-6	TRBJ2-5	CASSLAPGTGMRETQYF	TGTGCCAGCAGCTTAGCCCCCGGGACAGGGATGAGGGAGACCCAGTACTTC
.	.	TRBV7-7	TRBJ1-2	CASSRLGLNGYTF	TGTGCCAGCAGCCGACTCGGGCTCAATGGCTACACCTTC
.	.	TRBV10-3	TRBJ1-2	CAISEITDNEGGYGYTF	TGTGCCATCAGTGAGATAACGGACAACGAGGGCGGCTATGGCTACACCTTC
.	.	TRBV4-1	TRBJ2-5	CASSQTGETQYF	TGCGCCAGCAGCCAAACGGGGGAGACCCAGTACTTC
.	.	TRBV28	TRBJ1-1	CASSFLNTEAFF	TGTGCCAGCAGTTTTCTGAACACTGAAGCTTTCTTT
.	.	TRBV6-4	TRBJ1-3	CASSDSPGNTIYF	TGTGCCAGCAGTGACTCCCCTGGAAACACCATATATTTT
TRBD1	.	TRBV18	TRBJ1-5	CASSPLGQGLSNQPQHF	TGTGCCAGCTCACCACTGGGACAGGGGTTAAGCAATCAGCCCCAGCATTTT
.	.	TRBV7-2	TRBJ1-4	CASSDYGPSTNEKLFF	TGTGCCAGCAGCGACTATGGTCCATCTACTAATGAAAAACTGTTTTTT
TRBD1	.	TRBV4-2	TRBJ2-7	CASSQAGGAYEQYF	TGTGCCAGCAGCCAAGCAGGGGGTGCTTACGAGCAGTACTTC
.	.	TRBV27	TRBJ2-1	CASSHTTSIPHRNEQFF	TGTGCCAGCAGTCATACAACTAGTATCCCACACCGCAATGAGCAGTTCTTC
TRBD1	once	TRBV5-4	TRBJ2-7	CASSSNDRDFSYEQYF	TGTGCCAGCAGCTCCAATGACAGGGATTTCTCCTACGAGCAGTACTTC
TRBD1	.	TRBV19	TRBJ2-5	CASSNRGWGETQYF	TGTGCCAGTAGCAACAGGGGATGGGGGGAGACCCAGTACTTC
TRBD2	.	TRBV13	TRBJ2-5	CASSRLAGVQETQYF	TGTGCCAGCAGCCGTCTAGCGGGAGTCCAAGAGACCCAGTACTTC
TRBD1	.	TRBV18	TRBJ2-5	CASSGRGPETQYF	TGTGCCAGCTCGGGAAGGGGGCCAGAGACCCAGTACTTC
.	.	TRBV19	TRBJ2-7	CASSIAIGVGEQYF	TGTGCCAGTAGTATAGCGATTGGAGTGGGCGAGCAGTACTTC
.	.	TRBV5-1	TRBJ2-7	CASSETESSYEQYF	TGCGCCAGCAGCGAGACAGAAAGCTCCTACGAGCAGTACTTC
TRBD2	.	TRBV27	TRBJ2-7	CASSHRRTSGTSSYEQYF	TGTGCCAGCAGCCACAGGCGGACTAGCGGGACAAGCTCCTACGAGCAGTACTTC
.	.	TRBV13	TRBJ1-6	CASSLGQGDASPLHF	TGTGCCAGCAGCTTAGGGCAGGGTGACGCTTCACCCCTCCACTTT
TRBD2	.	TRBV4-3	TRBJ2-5	CASSQDQGSTSGYQETQYF	TGCGCCAGCAGCCAAGATCAGGGTTCCACTAGCGGGTACCAAGAGACCCAGTACTTC
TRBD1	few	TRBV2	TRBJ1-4	CASSGDRDYEKLFF	TGTGCCAGCAGTGGGGACAGGGATTATGAAAAACTGTTTTTT
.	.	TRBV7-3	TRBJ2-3	CASILRARQGSVSSTDTQYF	TGTGCCAGCATCCTACGGGCCCGTCAGGGTAGCGTGTCTAGCACAGATACGCAGTATTTT
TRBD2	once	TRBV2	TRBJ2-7	CASRRLAGTTYEQYF	TGTGCCAGCAGGAGACTAGCGGGGACCACCTACGAGCAGTACTTC
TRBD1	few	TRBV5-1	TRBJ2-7	CASSWAQGAGYEQYF	TGCGCCAGCAGCTGGGCCCAGGGGGCGGGCTACGAGCAGTACTTC
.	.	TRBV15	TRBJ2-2	CATSRDWGVNTGELFF	TGTGCCACCAGCAGAGATTGGGGGGTAAACACCGGGGAGCTGTTTTTT
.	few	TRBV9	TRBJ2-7	CASSGDGYEQYF	TGTGCCAGTTCGGGCGACGGATACGAGCAGTACTTC
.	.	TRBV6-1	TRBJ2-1	CASSDVHYNEQFF	TGTGCCAGCAGCGACGTGCACTACAATGAGCAGTTCTTC
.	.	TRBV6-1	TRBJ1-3	CASSEVWTVGNTIYF	TGTGCCAGCAGTGAAGTTTGGACGGTCGGAAACACCATATATTTT
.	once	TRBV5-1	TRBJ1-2	CASRSDRIGGYGYTF	TGCGCCAGCAGGTCCGACAGGATAGGAGGCTATGGCTACACCTTC
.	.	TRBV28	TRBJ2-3	CASKFLYSDTQYF	TGTGCCAGCAAATTCCTATACTCAGATACGCAGTATTTT
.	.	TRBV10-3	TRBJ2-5	CAISEVSLSPQETQYF	TGTGCCATCAGTGAGGTCAGCCTGTCCCCACAAGAGACCCAGTACTTC
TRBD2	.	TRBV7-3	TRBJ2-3	CASSLLAGDRGATQYF	TGTGCCAGCAGCTTACTAGCGGGAGATCGAGGGGCTACGCAGTATTTT
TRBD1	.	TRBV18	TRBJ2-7	CASSPSGGPYEQYF	TGTGCCAGCTCACCATCAGGGGGACCCTACGAGCAGTACTTC
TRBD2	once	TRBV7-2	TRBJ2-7	CASSFPSGYSSYEQYF	TGTGCCAGCAGCTTTCCTAGCGGGTACAGCTCCTACGAGCAGTACTTC
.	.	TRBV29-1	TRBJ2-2	CSARDEYTGELFF	TGCAGCGCGAGGGACGAGTACACCGGGGAGCTGTTTTTT
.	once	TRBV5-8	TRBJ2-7	CASSQIKAWEVYEQYF	TGTGCCAGCAGCCAGATAAAAGCCTGGGAAGTCTACGAGCAGTACTTC
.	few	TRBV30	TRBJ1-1	CAWIYEGLGEAFF	TGTGCCTGGATCTACGAGGGATTGGGTGAAGCTTTCTTT
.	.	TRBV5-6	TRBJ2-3	CASSVVRLDTQYF	TGTGCCAGCAGCGTGGTACGGTTAGATACGCAGTATTTT
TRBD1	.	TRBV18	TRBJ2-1	CASSPGPPGQALNEQFF	TGTGCCAGCTCACCTGGGCCCCCGGGACAGGCCCTCAATGAGCAGTTCTTC
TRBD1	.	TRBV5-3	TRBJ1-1	CARSLAKPPDRASRSAFF	TGTGCCAGAAGCTTGGCCAAACCCCCCGACAGGGCTTCTAGGTCGGCTTTCTTT